Sequencing of this T cell receptor beta chain was carried out in a study of T cell repertoires in cytomegalovirus infection. Findings and limits, study-wide: In two of eight donors, the top clonotype was HLA-C-restricted CMV-specific.

TCRdb reprocessed the reads with MiXCR, giving one entry per CDR3 protein. The sample shows hundreds of thousands of distinct CDR3 sequences, around 35% of them seen only once. This CDR3 has 15 residues. Looked up from germline, CDR1 is MNHNS and CDR2 is SASEGT. The V end was cut by 6 bases, the J end by 0 bases, with 12 bases between. Turning to this clonotype: Its specificity is unknown.

Sequencing used cultured PBMCs, obtained from culture after CMV antigen stimulation. This TCR derives from a human donor in good health (CMV status not recorded). Some clones in this sample may be carry-over from other donors' samples. The chain combines TRBV6-1 with TRBJ1-3; D possibly corresponds to TRBD1 (5 bases). The CDR3 loop is CASRRDGISGNTIYF. The CDR3 bases are TGTGCCAGCAGAAGGGACGGAATCTCTGGAAACACCATATATTTT.